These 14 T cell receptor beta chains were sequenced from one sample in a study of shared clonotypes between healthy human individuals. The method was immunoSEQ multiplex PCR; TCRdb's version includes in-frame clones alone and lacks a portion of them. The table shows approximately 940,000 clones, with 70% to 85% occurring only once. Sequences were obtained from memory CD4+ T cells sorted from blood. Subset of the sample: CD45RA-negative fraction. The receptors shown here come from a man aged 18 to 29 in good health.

The CDR3 region is CASRTTSSYNEQFF. The CDR3 DNA sequence: TGTGCCAGCCGCACGACGAGCTCCTACAATGAGCAGTTCTTC. The chain carries TRBV27 and TRBJ2-1; D remains unclear. The germline gives CDR1 MNHEY, CDR2 SMNVEV (reference sequence). The CDR3 sequence is 14 residues long. V was shortened by 8 bases and J by 0 bases, with 11 bases between the two germline ends.

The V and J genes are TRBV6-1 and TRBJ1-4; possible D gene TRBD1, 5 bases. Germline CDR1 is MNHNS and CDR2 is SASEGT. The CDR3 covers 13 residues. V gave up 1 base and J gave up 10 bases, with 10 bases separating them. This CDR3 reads CASSEVTGGKLFF. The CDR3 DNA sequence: TGTGCCAGCAGTGAAGTGACGGGGGGAAAACTGTTTTTT.

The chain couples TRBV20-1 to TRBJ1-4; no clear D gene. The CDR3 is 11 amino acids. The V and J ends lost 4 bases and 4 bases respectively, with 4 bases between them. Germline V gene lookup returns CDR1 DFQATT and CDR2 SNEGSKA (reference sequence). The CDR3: CSANFNEKLFF. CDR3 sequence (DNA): TGCAGTGCTAACTTTAATGAAAAACTGTTTTTT.

This CDR3 reads CASSYSTGAGSEQYF. The CDR3 coding sequence is TGTGCCAGCAGTTACTCAACAGGGGCGGGAAGCGAGCAGTACTTC. This chain connects TRBV6-6 to TRBJ2-7; possible D gene TRBD1, 7 bases. Per the germline V gene, CDR1 is MNHNY and CDR2 is SVGAGI (reference sequence). The V gene lost 0 bases and the J gene lost 6 bases, with 15 bases spanning the gap. The CDR3 length is 15 residues.

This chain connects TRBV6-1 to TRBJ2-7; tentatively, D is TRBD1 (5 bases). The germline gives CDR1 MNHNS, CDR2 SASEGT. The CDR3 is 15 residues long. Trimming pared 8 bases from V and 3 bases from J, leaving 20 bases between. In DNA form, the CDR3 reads TGTGCCAGCGACCCGATCCCCAGGGCCCACTACGAGCAGTACTTC. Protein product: CASDPIPRAHYEQYF.

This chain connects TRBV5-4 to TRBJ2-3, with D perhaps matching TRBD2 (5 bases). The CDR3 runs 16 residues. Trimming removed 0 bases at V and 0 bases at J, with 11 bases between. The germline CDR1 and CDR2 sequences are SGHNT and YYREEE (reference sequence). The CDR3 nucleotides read TGTGCCAGCAGCTTGGTGGCCAGGACTAGCACAGATACGCAGTATTTT. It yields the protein CASSLVARTSTDTQYF. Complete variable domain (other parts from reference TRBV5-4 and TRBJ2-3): ETGVTQSPTHLIKTRGQQVTLRCSSQSGHNTVSWYQQALGQGPQFIFQYYREEENGRGNFPPRFSGLQFPNYSSELNVNALELDDSALYLCASSLVARTSTDTQYFGPGTRLTVL.

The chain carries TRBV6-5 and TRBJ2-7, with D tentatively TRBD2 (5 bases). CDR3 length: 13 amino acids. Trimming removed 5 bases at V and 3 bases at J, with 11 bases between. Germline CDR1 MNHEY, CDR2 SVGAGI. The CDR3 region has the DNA TGTGCCAGCAGTACCTGGACTGGCTACGAGCAGTACTTC. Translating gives CASSTWTGYEQYF.

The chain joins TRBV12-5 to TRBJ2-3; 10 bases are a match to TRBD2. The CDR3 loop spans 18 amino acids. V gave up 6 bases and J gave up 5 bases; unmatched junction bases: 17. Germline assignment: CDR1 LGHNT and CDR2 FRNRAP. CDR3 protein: CASGGTPTLAGVRDTQYF. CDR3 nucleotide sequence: TGTGCTAGTGGAGGGACCCCAACTCTAGCGGGAGTTCGAGATACGCAGTATTTT.

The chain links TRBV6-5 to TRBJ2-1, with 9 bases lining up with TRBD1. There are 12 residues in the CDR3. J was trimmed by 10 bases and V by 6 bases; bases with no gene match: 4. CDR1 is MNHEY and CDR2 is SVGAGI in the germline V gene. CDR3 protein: CASRTGGMEQFF. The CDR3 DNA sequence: TGTGCCAGCAGGACAGGGGGGATGGAGCAGTTCTTC.

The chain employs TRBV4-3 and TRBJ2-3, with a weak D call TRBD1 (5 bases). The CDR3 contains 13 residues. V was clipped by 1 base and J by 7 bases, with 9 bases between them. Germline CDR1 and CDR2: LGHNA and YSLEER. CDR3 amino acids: CASSQVDTNTQYF. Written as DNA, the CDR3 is TGCGCCAGCAGCCAAGTGGACACGAATACGCAGTATTTT.

The CDR3 reads CASREGSGNTIYF. For the CDR3, the DNA is TGTGCCAGCAGGGAAGGAAGTGGAAACACCATATATTTT. The rearrangement joins TRBV7-9 to TRBJ1-3; D unresolved. V was cut by 6 bases and J by 3 bases, with 9 bases left in between. Germline CDR1 is SEHNR and CDR2 is FQNEAQ (reference sequence). The CDR3 runs to 13 residues.

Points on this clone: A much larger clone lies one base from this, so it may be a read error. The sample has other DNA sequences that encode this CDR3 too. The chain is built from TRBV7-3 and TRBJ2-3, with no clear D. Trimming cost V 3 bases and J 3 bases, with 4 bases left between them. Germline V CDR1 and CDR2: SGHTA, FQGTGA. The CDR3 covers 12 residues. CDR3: CASSFGTDTQYF. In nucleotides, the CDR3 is TGTGCCAGCAGCTTTGGGACAGATACGCAGTATTTT. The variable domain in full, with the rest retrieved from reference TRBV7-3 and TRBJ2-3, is GAGVSQTPSNKVTEKGKYVELRCDPISGHTALYWYRQSLGQGPEFLIYFQGTGAADDSGLPNDRFFAVRPEGSVSTLKIQRTERGDSAVYLCASSFGTDTQYFGPGTRLTVL.

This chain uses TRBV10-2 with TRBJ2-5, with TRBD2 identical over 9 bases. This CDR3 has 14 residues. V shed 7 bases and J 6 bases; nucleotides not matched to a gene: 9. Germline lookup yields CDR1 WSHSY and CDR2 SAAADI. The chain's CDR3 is CASTQGTSLQTQYF. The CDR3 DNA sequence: TGCGCCAGCACCCAAGGGACTAGCCTACAGACCCAGTACTTC.

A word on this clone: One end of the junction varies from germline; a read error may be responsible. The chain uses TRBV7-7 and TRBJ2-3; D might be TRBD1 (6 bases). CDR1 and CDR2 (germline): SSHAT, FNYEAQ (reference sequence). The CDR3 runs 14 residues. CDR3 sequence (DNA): TGTGCTAGCAGCTTAGGGACATTCCCAGATACGCAGTATTTT. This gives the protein CASSLGTFPDTQYF.